These 25 T cell receptor beta chains were all obtained from the same sample, sequenced in a study of blood T cell repertoires in COVID-19. Here immunoSEQ multiplex PCR was the method, and the copy in TCRdb shows in-frame clones only, minus some. The data show roughly 200,000 clones, 75% to 85% seen once. Sequencing was performed on peripheral blood. The origin of the receptors is a middle-aged woman with COVID-19, enrolled during active disease.

The J gene is TRBJ1-2, the V gene TRBV29-1; D not certain. This CDR3 is 15 amino acids long. Germline CDR1 is SQVTM and CDR2 is ANQGSEA. Trimming stripped 6 bases from V and 6 bases from J, with 23 bases between. In DNA, the CDR3 is TGCAGCGTAGCATCTAGGTCCCGGGGAACCCATGGCTACACCTTC. Protein: CSVASRSRGTHGYTF.

The V and J genes are TRBV9 and TRBJ2-2, with 16 bases aligning to TRBD2. The CDR3 is 15 residues long. From germline, CDR1 is SGDLS and CDR2 YYNGEE. J was trimmed by 13 bases and V by 3 bases; bases with no gene match: 6. The CDR3 reads CASSEGLAGGRWLFF. Here the CDR3 DNA reads TGTGCCAGCAGCGAGGGACTAGCGGGAGGGCGTTGGCTGTTTTTT. Supplemented by reference TRBV9 and TRBJ2-2, the full variable domain reads DSGVTQTPKHLITATGQRVTLRCSPRSGDLSVYWYQQSLDQGLQFLIQYYNGEERAKGNILERFSAQQFPDLHSELNLSSLELGDSALYFCASSEGLAGGRWLFFGEGSRLTVL.

The chain is built from TRBV12-3 or TRBV12-4 and TRBJ1-1; D possibly corresponds to TRBD1 (6 bases). The germline V and J ends were trimmed by 3 bases and 11 bases, with 10 bases remaining between them. The CDR3 totals 11 residues. CDR3 in DNA: TGTGCCAGCAGTTTGGGGGCTGGGGCTTTCTTT. Translated: CASSLGAGAFF.

The V gene is TRBV10-3, the J gene TRBJ2-3; TRBD2 agrees at 13 bases. This CDR3 contains 15 residues. J lost 12 bases, V lost 4 bases, and 10 bases had no gene match. In germline, CDR1 is ENHRY, CDR2 SYGVKD. The CDR3 region has the DNA TGTGCCATCAGTGGGGCCGGGACTAGCGGGGAGACCCAGTATTTT. As protein: CAISGAGTSGETQYF.

As regards this clone: A read error may account for a junction end that differs from germline. The chain has TRBV20-1 and TRBJ1-2; D not resolved. The CDR3 has 11 amino acids. Per the germline V gene, CDR1 is DFQATT and CDR2 is SNEGSKA (reference sequence). The CDR3 loop is CSAREGGGPHF. The CDR3 nucleotides read TGCAGTGCTAGAGAGGGTGGAGGACCTCACTTC.

V usage is TRBV5-5 and J usage is TRBJ1-2; tentatively, D is TRBD1 (5 bases). CDR1 and CDR2 (germline): SGHKS, YYEKEE (reference sequence). The CDR3 is made up of 19 amino acids. V lost 4 bases to trimming and J lost 1 base, with 26 bases between them. The CDR3: CASSPFISRQITFNYGYTF. For the CDR3, the DNA is TGTGCCAGCAGCCCCTTTATTAGTCGACAGATCACCTTTAACTATGGCTACACCTTC.

This clone was detected only once. The rearrangement joins TRBV28 to TRBJ2-1; 7 bases match TRBD2. V lost 6 bases, J lost 3 bases, and 8 bases stayed unmatched. Germline V gene lookup returns CDR1 MDHEN and CDR2 SYDVKM. The CDR3 extends over 15 amino acids. The CDR3 DNA is TGTGCCAGCAGGGGCCTAGCGGCAAACTACAATGAGCAGTTCTTC. Protein sequence: CASRGLAANYNEQFF.

The V call is TRBV21-1, the J call TRBJ1-2; TRBD1 is taken as the D call from the table, unchecked against the DNA. TRBV21-1 is flagged as a pseudogene. The CDR3 consists of 10 residues. In DNA form, the CDR3 reads TGTGCCATCCAGGACTATGGCTACACCTTC. This codes for CAIQDYGYTF.

The gene calls are TRBV28 and TRBJ1-4; possible D gene TRBD1, 5 bases. Per germline, CDR1 MDHEN and CDR2 SYDVKM. Trimming took 5 bases from V and 5 from J, leaving 12 bases between them. This CDR3 contains 14 residues. The CDR3 loop is CASSTRQLNEKLFF. CDR3 in DNA: TGTGCCAGCAGTACTCGACAGTTAAATGAAAAACTGTTTTTT.

J is TRBJ1-2 and V is TRBV6-5; maybe TRBD1 (5 bases). Germline loops: CDR1 MNHEY, CDR2 SVGAGI. CDR3 size: 13 residues. Trimming cost V 2 bases and J 8 bases, with 12 bases left between them. CDR3 in amino acids: CASSYSGGKGYTF. The CDR3 DNA sequence: TGTGCCAGCAGTTACAGCGGGGGTAAAGGCTACACCTTC.

This clone was detected a few times. The V gene is TRBV5-1, the J gene TRBJ1-2; TRBD1 agrees at 7 bases. V gave up 4 bases and J gave up 4 bases; unmatched junction bases: 4. This CDR3 spans 13 amino acids. Germline CDR1 is SGHRS and CDR2 is YFSETQ. CDR3 in DNA: TGCGCCAGCAGCCCGGGACAGTCCTATGGCTACACCTTC. Translating it yields CASSPGQSYGYTF.

V gene TRBV5-4 combines with J gene TRBJ1-1; the D gene is possibly TRBD1 (5 bases). CDR3 size: 15 residues. Trimming took 3 bases from V and 4 from J, leaving 16 bases between them. CDR1 and CDR2 (germline): SGHNT, YYREEE (reference sequence). The CDR3, as DNA: TGTGCCAGCAGCTCCCCGGGGGGTTGGGGCACTGAAGCTTTCTTT. Its protein product is CASSSPGGWGTEAFF.

V and J are TRBV5-1 and TRBJ2-7, with 10 positions matching TRBD1. The trim removed 0 bases at V and 7 bases at J, leaving 10 bases unmatched. Germline V gene lookup returns CDR1 SGHRS and CDR2 YFSETQ. CDR3 length equals 16 residues. The DNA of the CDR3 is TGCGCCAGCAGCTTGGGTCCGGGACAGGGGTCTTGGGAGCAGTACTTC. Its translation: CASSLGPGQGSWEQYF.

The genes are TRBV5-1 and TRBJ2-7, with 7 bases matching TRBD1. This CDR3 region has 14 residues. Germline V CDR1 and CDR2: SGHRS, YFSETQ. Trimming at V came to 2 bases and at J to 5 bases, leaving 7 bases not matched to a gene. The CDR3 nucleotides read TGCGCCAGCAGCTTAAGGGGGCGTTGGGACGAGCAGTACTTC. It yields the protein CASSLRGRWDEQYF.

The V call is TRBV30, the J call TRBJ1-4; D is possibly TRBD1 (6 bases). The CDR3 spans 14 residues. In germline, CDR1 is GTSNPN, CDR2 SVGIG (reference sequence). Trimming removed 2 bases at V and 7 bases at J, with 14 bases between. The CDR3 nucleotides are TGTGCCTGGAGTCGGGGACACGGCTTTGAAAAACTGTTTTTT. Amino acid sequence: CAWSRGHGFEKLFF.

The chain uses TRBV5-5 and TRBJ1-1, with D perhaps matching TRBD1 (5 bases). The CDR3 totals 13 residues. V was pared by 3 bases and J by 6 bases, with 12 bases between. The germline V gene encodes CDR1 SGHKS and CDR2 YYEKEE (reference sequence). CDR3 nucleotide sequence: TGTGCCAGCAGCTCTCAGGGCTGGGCTGAAGCTTTCTTT. It yields the protein CASSSQGWAEAFF.

The rearrangement links TRBV30 to TRBJ1-2; D is uncertain. The CDR3 contains 12 residues. Germline V gene sequence: CDR1 GTSNPN, CDR2 SVGIG (reference sequence). The germline V and J ends were trimmed by 1 base and 4 bases, with 7 bases remaining between them. The CDR3: CAWSGGLYGYTF. Written as DNA, the CDR3 is TGTGCCTGGAGTGGAGGGCTCTATGGCTACACCTTC. The variable domain in full, completed from reference TRBV30 and TRBJ1-2, reads SQTIHQWPATLVQPVGSPLSLECTVEGTSNPNLYWYRQAAGRGLQLLFYSVGIGQISSEVPQNLSASRPQDRQFILSSKKLLLSDSGFYLCAWSGGLYGYTFGSGTRLTVV.

The chain employs TRBV7-3 and TRBJ2-2; 11 positions agree with TRBD2. V lost 8 bases, J lost 6 bases, and 8 bases stayed unmatched. Germline V CDR1 and CDR2: SGHTA, FQGTGA. The CDR3 totals 15 residues. The CDR3 sequence is CASSLAGGNAGELFF. Here the CDR3 DNA reads TGTGCCAGCTCGCTAGCGGGGGGTAATGCCGGGGAGCTGTTTTTT.

This CDR3 reads CASSLNGGPARNTQYF. CDR3 nucleotides: TGTGCCAGCAGCTTAAACGGGGGGCCCGCACGGAATACGCAGTATTTT. The chain recombines TRBV7-2 with TRBJ2-3; the D gene is possibly TRBD2 (7 bases). This CDR3 spans 16 amino acids. Per germline, CDR1 SGHTA and CDR2 FQGNSA. V lost 2 bases to trimming and J lost 7 bases, with 19 bases between them. Using reference TRBV7-2 and TRBJ2-3 for the parts outside the CDR3, the full variable domain is GAGVSQSPSNKVTEKGKDVELRCDPISGHTALYWYRQSLGQGLEFLIYFQGNSAPDKSGLPSDRFSAERTGGSVSTLTIQRTQQEDSAVYLCASSLNGGPARNTQYFGPGTRLTVL.

The rearrangement uses TRBV13 and TRBJ2-3, with TRBD2 matching over 9 bases. Per the germline V gene, CDR1 is PRHDT and CDR2 is FYEKMQ (reference sequence). This CDR3 has 17 amino acids. V gave up 3 bases and J gave up 6 bases; unmatched junction bases: 13. CDR3 sequence: CASSFPLYSGSGDTQYF. The CDR3 region has the DNA TGTGCCAGCAGCTTCCCCCTCTATAGCGGGAGTGGTGATACGCAGTATTTT.

This clone was observed a single time. The V call is TRBV4-1, the J call TRBJ2-1; TRBD1 matches 9 bases. CDR3 length equals 14 residues. The ends lost 4 bases at V and 10 bases at J; junction bases unmatched: 8. Germline V CDR1 and CDR2: MGHRA, YSYEKL. CDR3 DNA sequence: TGCGCCAGCAGCCCCTCGACAGGGGGATACGAGCAGTTCTTC. Amino acids: CASSPSTGGYEQFF.

The chain is built from TRBV5-4 and TRBJ1-6, with D perhaps matching TRBD1 (5 bases). The CDR3 covers 16 residues. Germline CDR1 is SGHNT and CDR2 is YYREEE (reference sequence). Deletions cut 0 bases from V and 5 bases from J, with 12 bases between. The CDR3 DNA reads TGTGCCAGCAGCTTGGGTTCTGGGGGGAATAATTCACCCCTCCACTTT. This gives the protein CASSLGSGGNNSPLHF.

The chain carries TRBV6-4 and TRBJ2-2; TRBD1 aligns across 10 bases. This CDR3 region has 17 residues. Germline CDR1 is MRHNA and CDR2 is SNTAGT. The V gene end was trimmed by 3 bases and the J gene end by 0 bases; junction bases not matched to a gene: 4. In DNA form, the CDR3 reads TGTGCCAGCAGTGAATCTGGACAGGGGGCGAACACCGGGGAGCTGTTTTTT. Encoded protein: CASSESGQGANTGELFF.

This chain joins TRBV23-1 and TRBJ1-1, with D possibly matching TRBD1 (5 bases). TRBV23-1 is reported as an ORF; its role is uncertain. The CDR3 length is 19 residues. The germline V and J ends were trimmed by 5 bases and 1 base, with 26 bases remaining between them. CDR3 residues: CASSWGGDDTRIRNTEAFF. The CDR3 coding sequence is TGCGCCAGCAGTTGGGGGGGGGACGACACGCGGATTCGGAACACTGAAGCTTTCTTT.

This clone turned up a few times. The V gene is TRBV4-1, the J gene TRBJ2-3, with 11 bases matching TRBD2. The CDR3 has 15 residues. Germline CDR1 reads MGHRA; CDR2 reads YSYEKL. Trimming cost V 5 bases and J 6 bases; bases outside gene matches: 7. CDR3 nucleotides: TGCGCCAGCAGCTTCCTAGCGGGAGGCCGTGATACGCAGTATTTT. This encodes CASSFLAGGRDTQYF.